This T cell receptor (beta chain) was recovered during a study of tumor-infiltrating lymphocytes in primary liver carcinoma. For the study at large: Recorded tumor stage was T1-T3 N0M0, with diameters of roughly 4 to 11 cm.

The investigators made TCR beta cDNA from 400 to 550 ng total RNA, using a constant-region primer. Three-round nested multiplex PCR performed with slightly modified ARM-PCR produced the TCR beta libraries. Each of the first two PCR rounds ran roughly 10 cycles with TRBV1-TRBV30 forward and C-beta reverse primers. Via MiXCR, TCRdb re-called the multiplex PCR reads, giving one row per CDR3 protein. The table records 35,000 to 45,000 distinct CDR3 sequences, 60% to 80% of them present only once. In regard to this clonotype: The target antigen is unknown.

Trimming removed 5 bases at V and 2 bases at J, with 8 bases between. CDR1 and CDR2 from the germline V gene are SQVTM and ANQGSEA. This CDR3 spans 12 amino acids. Broader study findings: The study found a significantly higher top-250-clone fraction in tumors than in blood (p = 0.039).

DNA and RNA were both co-extracted from 20-30 mg of bulk tissue that had not been sorted. The chain carries TRBV29-1 and TRBJ2-3; no firm D call. Sequenced input: tumor-adjacent normal liver tissue. This receptor was obtained from a woman aged 25 to 45 with primary liver carcinoma and hepatitis B virus infection. The CDR3 loop is CSVKENTDTQYF. CDR3 sequence (DNA): TGCAGCGTTAAGGAGAACACAGATACGCAGTATTTT.